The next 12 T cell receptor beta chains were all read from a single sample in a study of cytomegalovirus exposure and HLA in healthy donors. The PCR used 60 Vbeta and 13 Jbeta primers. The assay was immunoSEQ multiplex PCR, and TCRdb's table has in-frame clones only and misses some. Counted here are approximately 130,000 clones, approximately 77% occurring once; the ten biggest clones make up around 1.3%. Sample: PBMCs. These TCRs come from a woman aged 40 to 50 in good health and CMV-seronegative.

CDR3 residues: CASSPGDRVEGYTF. The CDR3, as DNA: TGTGCCAGCAGTCCTGGAGACAGGGTGGAAGGCTACACCTTC. This chain links TRBV6-5 with TRBJ1-2, with 7 bases aligning to TRBD1. Germline CDR1 and CDR2: MNHEY and SVGAGI. V lost 5 bases and J lost 8; bases outside the gene matches: 11. This CDR3 region has 14 residues.

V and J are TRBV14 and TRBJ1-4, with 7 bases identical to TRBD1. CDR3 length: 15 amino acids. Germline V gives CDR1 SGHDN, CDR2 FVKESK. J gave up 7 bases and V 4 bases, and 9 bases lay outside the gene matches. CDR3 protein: CASSPIDRAGEKLFF. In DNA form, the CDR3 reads TGTGCCAGCAGCCCGATCGACAGGGCGGGTGAAAAACTGTTTTTT.

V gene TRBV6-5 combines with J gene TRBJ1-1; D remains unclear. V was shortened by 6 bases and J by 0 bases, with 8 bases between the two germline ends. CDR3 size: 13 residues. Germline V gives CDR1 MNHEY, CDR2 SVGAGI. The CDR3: CASRRSMNTEAFF. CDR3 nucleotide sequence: TGTGCCAGCAGGAGGAGCATGAACACTGAAGCTTTCTTT.

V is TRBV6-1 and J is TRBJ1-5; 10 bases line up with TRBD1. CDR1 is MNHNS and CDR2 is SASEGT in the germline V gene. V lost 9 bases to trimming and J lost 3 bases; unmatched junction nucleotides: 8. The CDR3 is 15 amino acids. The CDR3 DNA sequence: TGTGCCAGTTCACCGGGACAGGGGTACAATCAGCCCCAGCATTTT. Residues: CASSPGQGYNQPQHF.

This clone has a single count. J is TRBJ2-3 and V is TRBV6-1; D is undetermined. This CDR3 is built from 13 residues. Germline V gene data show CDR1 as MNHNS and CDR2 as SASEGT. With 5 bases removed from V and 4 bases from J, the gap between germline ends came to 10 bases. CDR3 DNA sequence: TGTGCCAGCAGTCTAGGCGGCCCAGATACGCAGTATTTT. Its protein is CASSLGGPDTQYF.

For the CDR3, the DNA is TGTGCCTGGAGCCATCTGGGCAGGGCTCATAATGAAAAACTGTTTTTT. Protein product: CAWSHLGRAHNEKLFF. The chain is built from TRBV30 and TRBJ1-4; possibly TRBD1 for D (5 bases). V was cut by 3 bases and J by 4 bases, with 18 bases left in between. Germline CDR1 reads GTSNPN; CDR2 reads SVGIG (reference sequence). This CDR3 contains 16 residues.

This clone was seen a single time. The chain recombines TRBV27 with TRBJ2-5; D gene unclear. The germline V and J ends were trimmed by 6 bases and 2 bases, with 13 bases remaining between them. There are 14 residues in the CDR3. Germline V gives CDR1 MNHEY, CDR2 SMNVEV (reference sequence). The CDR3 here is CASSPSGGQETQYF. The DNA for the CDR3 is TGTGCCAGCAGCCCCTCTGGCGGTCAAGAGACCCAGTACTTC.

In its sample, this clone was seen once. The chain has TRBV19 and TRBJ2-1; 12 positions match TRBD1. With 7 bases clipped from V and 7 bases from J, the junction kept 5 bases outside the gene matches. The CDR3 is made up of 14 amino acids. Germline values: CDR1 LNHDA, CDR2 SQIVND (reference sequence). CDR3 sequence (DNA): TGTGCCAGTACCCGGGACAGGGGGCGGAATGAGCAGTTCTTC. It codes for CASTRDRGRNEQFF.

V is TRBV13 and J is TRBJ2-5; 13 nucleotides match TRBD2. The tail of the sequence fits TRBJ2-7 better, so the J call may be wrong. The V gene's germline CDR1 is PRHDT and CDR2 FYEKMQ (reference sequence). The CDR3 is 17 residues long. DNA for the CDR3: TGTGCCAGCAGCTCCCCTGGGACTAGCGGGGATTCCTACGAGCAGTACTTC. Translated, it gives CASSSPGTSGDSYEQYF.

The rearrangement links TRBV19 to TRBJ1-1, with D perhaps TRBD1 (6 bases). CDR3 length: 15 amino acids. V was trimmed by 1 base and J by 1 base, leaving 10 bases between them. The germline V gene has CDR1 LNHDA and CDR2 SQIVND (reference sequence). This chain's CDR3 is CASSIVGGKNTEAFF. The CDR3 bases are TGTGCCAGTAGTATAGTTGGGGGCAAGAACACTGAAGCTTTCTTT.

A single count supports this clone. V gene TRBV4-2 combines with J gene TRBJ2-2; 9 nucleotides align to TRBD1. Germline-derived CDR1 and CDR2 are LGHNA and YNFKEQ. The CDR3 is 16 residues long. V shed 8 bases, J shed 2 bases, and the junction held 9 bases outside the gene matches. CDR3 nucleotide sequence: TGTGCCAGCGTCTCTTTGGACAGGGGCAACACCGGGGAGCTGTTTTTT. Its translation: CASVSLDRGNTGELFF.

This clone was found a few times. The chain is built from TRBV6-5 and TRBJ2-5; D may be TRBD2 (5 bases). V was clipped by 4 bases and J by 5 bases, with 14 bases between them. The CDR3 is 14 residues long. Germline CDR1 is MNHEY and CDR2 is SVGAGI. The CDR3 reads CASSSLGVVETQYF. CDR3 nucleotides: TGTGCCAGCAGTTCACTCGGGGTCGTTGAGACCCAGTACTTC.